The rows below give T cell receptor beta chains drawn from one sample of a study of shared clonotypes between healthy human individuals. Produced via immunoSEQ multiplex PCR; TCRdb's table is partial and in-frame only. The sample records around 600,000 clones, 95% being singletons. Sequencing was performed on naive CD8+ T cells sorted from blood. The receptors derive from a woman aged 30 to 39 in good health. Both conserved end residues are part of each CDR3. Fields, in order: D gene, J gene, clone size, V gene, CDR3 DNA, CDR3 protein. The D gene is left open where the match is weak. Rows may omit the clone size; those that give it use once, few, many or a size class.

>TRBD2|TRBJ2-7|.|TRBV28
TGTGCCAGCAGTTTACTAGCGGGAGGCTACGAGCAGTACTTC
CASSLLAGGYEQYF
>.|TRBJ2-2|.|TRBV4-1
TGCGCCAGCAGCTTCAGGGGCAAAACCGGGGAGCTGTTTTTT
CASSFRGKTGELFF
>.|TRBJ2-7|.|TRBV28
TGTGCCAGCAGTCTAACCTCCGGGACGGAGGGCTACGAGCAGTACTTC
CASSLTSGTEGYEQYF
>.|TRBJ2-5|.|TRBV29-1
TGCAGCGTTGATCTTCCTGGCGAAGAGACCCAGTACTTC
CSVDLPGEETQYF
>.|TRBJ2-1|.|TRBV7-6
TGTGCCAGCAGCTTAAGTGTTAGTAGTGAGCAGTTCTTC
CASSLSVSSEQFF
>.|TRBJ2-7|.|TRBV7-7
TGTGCCAGCAGCTTAGCTCCCGGCTACGAGCAGTACTTC
CASSLAPGYEQYF
>.|TRBJ2-7|.|TRBV4-1
TGCGCCAGCAGCCAAGGCGTCGCAGCCTACGAGCAGTACTTC
CASSQGVAAYEQYF
>.|TRBJ1-2|.|TRBV19
TGTGCCAGTAGTCCACGGGACGGCGGGCTTCCTAACTATGGCTACACCTTC
CASSPRDGGLPNYGYTF
>.|TRBJ1-1|.|TRBV28
TGTGCCAGCAGCCAGACCGGGAACGCCGAAGCTTTCTTT
CASSQTGNAEAFF
>TRBD1|TRBJ1-3|.|TRBV5-1
TGCGCCAGCAGCCCCTGGACAGGGTCTGGAAACACCATATATTTT
CASSPWTGSGNTIYF
>.|TRBJ1-1|.|TRBV9
TGTGCCAGCAGCGTAGGGTTGGGGGACACTGAAGCTTTCTTT
CASSVGLGDTEAFF
>TRBD1|TRBJ1-1|.|TRBV2
TGTGCCAGCAGTCTTGGACAGGGATGGACTGAAGCTTTCTTT
CASSLGQGWTEAFF
>TRBD2|TRBJ2-2|.|TRBV5-1
TGCGCCAGCAGCGAAGTCGGACTAGCGGGAGGGCCCTCCGGGGAGCTGTTTTTT
CASSEVGLAGGPSGELFF
>.|TRBJ2-7|.|TRBV29-1
TGCAGCGTTGATGATGGCTACGAGCAGTACTTC
CSVDDGYEQYF
>.|TRBJ2-7|.|TRBV27
TGTGCCAGCAGTCGCGGGGGAGGGGGGTTTCGCGAGCAGTACTTC
CASSRGGGGFREQYF
>TRBD2|TRBJ2-7|.|TRBV11-2
TGTGCCAGCATAGCGGGAGTGGGGGACGAGCAGTACTTC
CASIAGVGDEQYF
>.|TRBJ2-7|.|TRBV4-1
TGCGCCAGCAGCCAAGATCCCCCAGGCTCGCGCAAGGGCTACGAGCAGTACTTC
CASSQDPPGSRKGYEQYF
>TRBD1|TRBJ2-6|.|TRBV7-8
TGTGCCAGCAGCTTTCACCCCGGGACAGGGGTACCTGGGGCCAACGTCCTGACTTTC
CASSFHPGTGVPGANVLTF
>TRBD2|TRBJ2-1|.|TRBV9
TGTGCCAGCAGCGTAGGCGGACTAGCGGTATACAATGAGCAGTTCTTC
CASSVGGLAVYNEQFF
>.|TRBJ1-6|.|TRBV4-1
TGCGCCAGCAGCCTACGGAGCTCCTATAATTCACCCCTCCACTTT
CASSLRSSYNSPLHF
>.|TRBJ2-7|.|TRBV7-2
TGTGCCAGCAGCATAAGCTACGAGCAGTACTTC
CASSISYEQYF
>.|TRBJ2-7|.|TRBV11-2
TGTGCCAGCACCGAAAACTGGGCAGTCTCCTACGAGCAGTACTTC
CASTENWAVSYEQYF
>TRBD1|TRBJ2-7|.|TRBV7-6
TGTGCCAGCAGCTCCCTTCCGGGACAGGGGGCTGGCGAGCAGTACTTC
CASSSLPGQGAGEQYF
>.|TRBJ2-1|.|TRBV4-1
TGCGCCAGCAGCCAAGGGTGGTTCCAGCACGATGAGCAGTTCTTC
CASSQGWFQHDEQFF
>.|TRBJ2-3|.|TRBV27
TGTGCCAGCAGTCCCTCGTTTGGGGATAGCACAGATACGCAGTATTTT
CASSPSFGDSTDTQYF
>.|TRBJ2-7|.|TRBV6-5
TGTGCCAGCAGTTCCAGCGGTAGCTCCTACGAGCAGTACTTC
CASSSSGSSYEQYF
>.|TRBJ1-1|.|TRBV6-5
TGTGCCAGCAGTTACTCGGACGGGGGGGGGCGGACTGAAGCTTTCTTT
CASSYSDGGGRTEAFF
>TRBD2|TRBJ2-3|.|TRBV5-6
TGTGCCAGCAGCCCTGGCGCCCTAGCGGCCACAGATACGCAGTATTTT
CASSPGALAATDTQYF
>.|TRBJ2-2|.|TRBV5-4
TGTGCCAGCAGCTTGAGTGGCACCGGGGAGCTGTTTTTT
CASSLSGTGELFF
>TRBD2|TRBJ2-1|.|TRBV4-1
TGCGCCAGCAGCCCTGCGCCGGGACTAGCGGGATTAGCGGCGTCCGATGAGCAGTTCTTC
CASSPAPGLAGLAASDEQFF
>TRBD2|TRBJ2-2|.|TRBV5-1
TGCGCCAGCAGCTCCGGGACTAGTGGTTACACCGGGGAGCTGTTTTTT
CASSSGTSGYTGELFF
>.|TRBJ2-7|.|TRBV5-4
TGTGCCAGCAGCTTGGATCAGACCCACTACGAGCAGTACTTC
CASSLDQTHYEQYF
>TRBD2|TRBJ2-3|.|TRBV29-1
TGCAGCGTTCCTCGCCGAAAAGGGACTAGCGGGGATACGCAGTATTTT
CSVPRRKGTSGDTQYF
>TRBD2|TRBJ2-7|.|TRBV28
TGTGCCAGCAGCCCGGGGGGAGGGACGGGATACGAGCAGTACTTC
CASSPGGGTGYEQYF
>.|TRBJ2-3|.|TRBV27
TGTGCCCCACGGGAACGGGGGTTTGGCACAGATACGCAGTATTTT
CAPRERGFGTDTQYF
>.|TRBJ2-7|.|TRBV7-8
TGTGCCAGCAGCTTAGCGGTAAGGACACGATTCTACGAGCAGTACTTC
CASSLAVRTRFYEQYF
>.|TRBJ2-6|.|TRBV5-1
TGCGCCAGCGGGGCAGAGGGGGTCGCCCCCTCTGGGGCCAACGTCCTGACTTTC
CASGAEGVAPSGANVLTF
>.|TRBJ2-7|.|TRBV4-1
TGCGCCAGCAGCCCGTCGGAGGGAGGGGGCATGGGCTACGAGCAGTACTTC
CASSPSEGGGMGYEQYF
>TRBD2|TRBJ2-1|once|TRBV28
TGTGCCAGCAGTTTACTCTCCGGGACTAGCGAGTACAATGAGCAGTTCTTC
CASSLLSGTSEYNEQFF
>TRBD1|TRBJ2-7|.|TRBV4-1
TGCGCCAGCAGCCCATTAAAGGGACAGGGGGACTACGAGCAGTACTTC
CASSPLKGQGDYEQYF
>TRBD1|TRBJ1-4|.|TRBV28
TGTGCCAGCAGAGGACAGGGAGAAACTAATGAAAAACTGTTTTTT
CASRGQGETNEKLFF
>TRBD2|TRBJ2-7|few|TRBV7-9
TGTGCCAGCAGCGAAGACGGGGGGATCTCCTACGAGCAGTACTTC
CASSEDGGISYEQYF
>.|TRBJ2-1|.|TRBV28
TGTGCCAGCGGGATCTACAATGAGCAGTTCTTC
CASGIYNEQFF
>.|TRBJ2-7|.|TRBV27
TGTGCCAGCAGTCTCCCCGGCGGATACGAGCAGTACTTC
CASSLPGGYEQYF
>.|TRBJ2-7|.|TRBV4-2
TGTGCCAGCAGCCAGACTCCGGGGGCATCCTACGAGCAGTACTTC
CASSQTPGASYEQYF
>.|TRBJ1-5|.|TRBV7-9
TGTGCCAGCAGCTTGGATGATCAGCCCCAGCATTTT
CASSLDDQPQHF
>TRBD1|TRBJ1-1|.|TRBV5-1
TGCGCCAGCAGCGTAGACAGGGGGAACACTGAAGCTTTCTTT
CASSVDRGNTEAFF
>.|TRBJ1-2|once|TRBV9
TGTGCCAGCAGCGCCGGACACGCTAACTATGGCTACACCTTC
CASSAGHANYGYTF
>.|TRBJ1-5|.|TRBV27
TGTGCCAGCAGTTTATTTGGGGTTCGGGGGTCGGATCAGCCCCAGCATTTT
CASSLFGVRGSDQPQHF